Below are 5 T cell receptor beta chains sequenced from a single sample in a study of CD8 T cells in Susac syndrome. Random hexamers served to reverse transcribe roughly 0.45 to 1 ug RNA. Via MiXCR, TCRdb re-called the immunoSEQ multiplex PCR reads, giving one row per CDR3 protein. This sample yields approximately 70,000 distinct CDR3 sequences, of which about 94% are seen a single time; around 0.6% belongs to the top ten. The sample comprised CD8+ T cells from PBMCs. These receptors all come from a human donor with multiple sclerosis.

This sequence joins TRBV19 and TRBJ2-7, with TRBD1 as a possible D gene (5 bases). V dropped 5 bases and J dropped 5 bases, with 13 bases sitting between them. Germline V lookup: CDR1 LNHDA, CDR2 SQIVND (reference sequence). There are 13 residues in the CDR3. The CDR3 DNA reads TGTGCCAGTAGTGGCAGGGTAAGGGACGAGCAGTACTTC. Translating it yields CASSGRVRDEQYF.

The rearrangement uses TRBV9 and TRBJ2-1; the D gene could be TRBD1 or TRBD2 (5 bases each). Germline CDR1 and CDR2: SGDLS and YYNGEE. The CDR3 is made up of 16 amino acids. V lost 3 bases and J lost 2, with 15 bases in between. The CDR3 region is CASSAGALLTYNEQFF. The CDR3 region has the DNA TGTGCCAGCAGCGCCGGGGCCCTACTTACCTACAATGAGCAGTTCTTC.

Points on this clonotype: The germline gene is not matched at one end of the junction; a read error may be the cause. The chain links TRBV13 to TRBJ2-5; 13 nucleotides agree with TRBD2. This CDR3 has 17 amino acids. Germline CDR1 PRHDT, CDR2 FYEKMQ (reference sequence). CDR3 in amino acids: CASSVGLAGVAQETQYF. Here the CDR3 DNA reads TGTGCCAGCAGCGTAGGACTAGCGGGAGTAGCCCAAGAGACCCAGTACTTC.

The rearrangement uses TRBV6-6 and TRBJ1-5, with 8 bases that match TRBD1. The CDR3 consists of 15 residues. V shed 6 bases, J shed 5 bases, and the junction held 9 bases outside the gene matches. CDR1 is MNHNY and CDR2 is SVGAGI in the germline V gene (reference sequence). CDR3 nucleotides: TGTGCCAGCAGCCCGGGACAGGCGTATGATCAGCCCCAGCATTTT. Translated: CASSPGQAYDQPQHF.

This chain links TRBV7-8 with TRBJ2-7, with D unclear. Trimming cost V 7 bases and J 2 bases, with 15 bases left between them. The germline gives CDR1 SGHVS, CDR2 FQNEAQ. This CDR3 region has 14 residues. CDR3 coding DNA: TGTGCCAGCACCCGGACGGTTAGAGCCTACGAGCAGTACTTC. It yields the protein CASTRTVRAYEQYF.